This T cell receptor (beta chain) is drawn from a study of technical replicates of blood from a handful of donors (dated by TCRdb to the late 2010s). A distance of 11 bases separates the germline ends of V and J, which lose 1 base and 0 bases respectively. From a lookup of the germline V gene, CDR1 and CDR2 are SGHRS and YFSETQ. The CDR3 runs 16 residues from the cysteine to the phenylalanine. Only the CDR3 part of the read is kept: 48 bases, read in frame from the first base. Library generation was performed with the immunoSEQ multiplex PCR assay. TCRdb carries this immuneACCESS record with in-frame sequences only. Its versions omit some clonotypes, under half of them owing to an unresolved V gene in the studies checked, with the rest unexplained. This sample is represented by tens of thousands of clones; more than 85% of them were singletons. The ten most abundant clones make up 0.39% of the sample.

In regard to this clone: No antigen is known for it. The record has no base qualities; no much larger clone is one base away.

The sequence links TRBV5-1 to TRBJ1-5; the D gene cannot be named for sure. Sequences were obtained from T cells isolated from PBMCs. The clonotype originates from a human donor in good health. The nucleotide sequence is TGCGCCAGCAGCTTGACGGGAGATCATAGCAATCAGCCCCAGCATTTT. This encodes CASSLTGDHSNQPQHF.